A single sample gave rise to the 16 T cell receptor beta chains below, sequenced in a study of T cell clusters in autoimmune cytopenias. Some 40,000 genome equivalents of blood DNA were amplified for TRB. One tube held mixed TRB-A and TRB-B primer pools for touch-down PCR. TCRdb re-called the multiplex PCR reads, yielding one record per CDR3 amino acid sequence without DNA. Recorded for this sample: approximately 13,000 distinct CDR3 sequences. The same data also went into a second study, on T cell repertoires in aging, cancer and after chemotherapy.

Sequencing was performed on peripheral blood. All receptors derive from a human donor in good health.

This clonotype is medium-sized by frequency. The chain links TRBV30 to TRBJ2-1; without DNA, the TCRdb call of TRBD1 cannot be checked. Germline CDR1 is GTSNPN and CDR2 is SVGIG (reference sequence). CDR3 length: 14 residues. This CDR3 reads CAWKLQGGHNEQFF.

The chain joins TRBV30 to TRBJ1-1; the D call from TCRdb, TRBD1, cannot be confirmed without DNA. CDR1 is GTSNPN, CDR2 SVGIG, per germline (reference sequence). This CDR3 contains 13 residues. The CDR3 sequence: CAWSVRQSTEAFF.

The V gene is TRBV12-3 or TRBV12-4, the J gene TRBJ1-1; TCRdb designates TRBD1, a call that cannot be tested without DNA. The CDR3 consists of 14 residues. This CDR3 is CASSLFGGNTEAFF.

This clonotype counts as medium-sized (0.01 to 0.1%) by frequency. V usage is TRBV11-3 and J usage is TRBJ2-7; TCRdb reports TRBD1, a call that lacks DNA to check it against. Per the germline V gene, CDR1 is SGHNT and CDR2 is YENEEA. The CDR3 contains 16 residues. The CDR3 reads CASSLGGRAHSYEQYF. The full variable domain, completed using reference TRBV11-3 and TRBJ2-7, is EAGVVQSPRYKIIEKKQPVAFWCNPISGHNTLYWYLQNLGQGPELLIRYENEEAVDDSQLPKDRFSAERLKGVDSTLKIQPAELGDSAVYLCASSLGGRAHSYEQYFGPGTRLTVT.

The chain's CDR3 is CASLEGGGYTF. This rearrangement joins TRBV6-5 to TRBJ1-2. The CDR3 contains 11 residues. The V gene's germline CDR1 is MNHEY and CDR2 SVGAGI.

The chain combines TRBV30 with TRBJ1-5; TCRdb gives TRBD1 as the D gene, but with no DNA this cannot be confirmed. In germline, CDR1 is GTSNPN, CDR2 SVGIG (reference sequence). The CDR3 is 15 residues long. This CDR3 reads CAWSETGTTGQPQHF.

The rearrangement links TRBV6-5 to TRBJ1-5; TCRdb designates TRBD1, a call that cannot be tested without DNA. This CDR3 is 15 amino acids long. Germline V gene data show CDR1 as MNHEY and CDR2 as SVGAGI. Here the CDR3 reads CASSESGAGSQPQHF.

J is TRBJ1-2 and V is TRBV19; TCRdb's D gene call, TRBD1, goes unchecked for lack of DNA. There are 15 residues in the CDR3. In germline, CDR1 is LNHDA, CDR2 SQIVND (reference sequence). The CDR3 is CASSPQGVNGYGYTF.

The chain combines TRBV5-4 with TRBJ2-3; with no DNA, the TCRdb D assignment of TRBD1 cannot be verified. CDR1 SGHNT and CDR2 YYREEE come from the germline V gene (reference sequence). This CDR3 has 15 residues. CDR3: CASSTGTQDLNTQYF.

The rearrangement joins TRBV18 to TRBJ1-4. The CDR3 length is 13 residues. Germline V CDR1 and CDR2: KGHSH, LQKENI. CDR3 protein: CASSPSKDEKLFF. The full variable domain, its missing parts supplied by reference TRBV18 and TRBJ1-4, is NAGVMQNPRHLVRRRGQEARLRCSPMKGHSHVYWYRQLPEEGLKFMVYLQKENIIDESGMPKERFSAEFPKEGPSILRIQQVVRGDSAAYFCASSPSKDEKLFFGSGTQLSVL.

The chain is built from TRBV19 and TRBJ2-3; checking the TCRdb D call of TRBD1 is not possible without DNA. Germline V CDR1 and CDR2: LNHDA, SQIVND (reference sequence). The CDR3 runs 14 residues. The CDR3 loop is CASSPGLALNTQYF.

The genes are TRBV5-6 and TRBJ2-1; the D call of TRBD1 rests on TCRdb alone, since no DNA is present to check it. The CDR3 contains 16 residues. CDR1 SGHDT and CDR2 YYEEEE come from the germline V gene. The CDR3 sequence: CASSGLAGAPYNEQFF.

This chain links TRBV19 with TRBJ2-7; TCRdb outputs TRBD2, but without DNA this stays unchecked. The CDR3 sequence is 15 residues long. Germline assignment: CDR1 LNHDA and CDR2 SQIVND (reference sequence). CDR3 sequence reads: CASSSGTSGGYEQYF. Full variable domain (outside the CDR3, taken from reference TRBV19 and TRBJ2-7): DGGITQSPKYLFRKEGQNVTLSCEQNLNHDAMYWYRQDPGQGLRLIYYSQIVNDFQKGDIAEGYSVSREKKESFPLTVTSAQKNPTAFYLCASSSGTSGGYEQYFGPGTRLTVT.

The chain employs TRBV30 and TRBJ1-6. The CDR3 sequence is 13 residues long. Germline values: CDR1 GTSNPN, CDR2 SVGIG (reference sequence). CDR3 residues: CASLRDLNSPLHF.

The chain couples TRBV5-6 to TRBJ2-5; TCRdb indicates TRBD2, and absent DNA this call remains unverified. The CDR3 length is 16 residues. Germline values: CDR1 SGHDT, CDR2 YYEEEE. CDR3 sequence: CASSQTSGGAAETQYF.

This clonotype is identified as medium-sized from frequency. This sequence joins TRBV6-5 and TRBJ2-7. The CDR3 sequence is 13 residues long. Germline V gene data show CDR1 as MNHEY and CDR2 as SVGAGI. CDR3 amino acids: CASRHQESYEQYF.